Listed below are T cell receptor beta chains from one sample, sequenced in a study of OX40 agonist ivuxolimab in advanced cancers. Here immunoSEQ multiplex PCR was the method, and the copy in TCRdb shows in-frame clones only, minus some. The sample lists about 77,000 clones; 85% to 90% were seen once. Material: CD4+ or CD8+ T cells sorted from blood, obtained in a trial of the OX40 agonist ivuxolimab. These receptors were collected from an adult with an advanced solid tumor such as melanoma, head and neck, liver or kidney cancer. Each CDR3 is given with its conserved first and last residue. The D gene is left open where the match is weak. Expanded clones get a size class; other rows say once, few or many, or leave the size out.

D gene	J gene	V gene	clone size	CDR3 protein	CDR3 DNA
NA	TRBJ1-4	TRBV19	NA	CASRNTLPGEKLFF	TGTGCCAGTAGGAACACACTACCGGGGGAAAAACTGTTTTTT
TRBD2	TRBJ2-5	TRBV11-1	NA	CASSPAGGGRYQETQYF	TGTGCCAGCAGCCCAGCGGGGGGGGGCAGGTACCAAGAGACCCAGTACTTC
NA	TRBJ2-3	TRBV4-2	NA	CASSQGSGRFADTQYF	TGTGCCAGCAGCCAAGGGTCAGGGCGGTTCGCAGATACGCAGTATTTT
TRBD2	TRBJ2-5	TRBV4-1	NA	CASSPGLAGGQETQYF	TGCGCCAGCAGCCCCGGACTAGCGGGGGGACAAGAGACCCAGTACTTC
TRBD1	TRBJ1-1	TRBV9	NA	CASSPSGQFSTEAFF	TGTGCCAGCAGCCCGTCGGGACAGTTCTCCACTGAAGCTTTCTTT
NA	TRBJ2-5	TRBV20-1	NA	CSANDLETQYF	TGCAGTGCTAACGACCTAGAGACCCAGTACTTC
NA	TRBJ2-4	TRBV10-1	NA	CASRPRGAFSLAKNIQYF	TGCGCCAGCAGACCCAGGGGTGCTTTCTCCCTAGCCAAAAACATTCAGTACTTC
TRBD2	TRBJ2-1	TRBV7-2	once	CASSLAGLAAHEQFF	TGTGCCAGCAGCTTAGCGGGACTAGCGGCCCATGAGCAGTTCTTC
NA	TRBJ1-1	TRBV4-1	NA	CASSHGTEAFF	TGCGCCAGCAGCCACGGCACTGAAGCTTTCTTT
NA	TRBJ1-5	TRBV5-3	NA	CARSFLGRRNQPQHF	TGTGCCAGAAGCTTCCTGGGGAGGCGCAATCAGCCCCAGCATTTT
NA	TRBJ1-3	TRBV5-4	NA	CASSLGGARGNTIYF	TGTGCCAGCAGCTTGGGGGGGGCGCGCGGAAACACCATATATTTT
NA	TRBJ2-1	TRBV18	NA	CASSPLWGLSSYNEQFF	TGTGCCAGCTCACCACTATGGGGGCTAAGCTCCTACAATGAGCAGTTCTTC
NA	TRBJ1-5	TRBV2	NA	CASSDSGVDQPQHF	TGTGCCAGCAGTGACTCAGGGGTGGATCAGCCCCAGCATTTT
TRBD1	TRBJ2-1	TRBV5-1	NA	CASSSRSGTGEYNEQFF	TGCGCCAGCAGCTCAAGGTCCGGGACAGGGGAATACAATGAGCAGTTCTTC
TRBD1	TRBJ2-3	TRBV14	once	CASSHKTGTGGKDTQYF	TGTGCCAGCAGTCATAAAACCGGGACAGGGGGCAAAGATACGCAGTATTTT
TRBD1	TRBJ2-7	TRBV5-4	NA	CASSARGQGANEQYF	TGTGCCAGCAGCGCCCGGGGACAGGGGGCTAACGAGCAGTACTTC
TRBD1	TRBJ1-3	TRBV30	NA	CAWGTGDNSGNTIYF	TGTGCCTGGGGGACAGGGGACAACTCTGGAAACACCATATATTTT
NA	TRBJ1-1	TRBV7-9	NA	CASSLGQLNTEAFF	TGTGCCAGCAGCTTAGGACAGTTGAACACTGAAGCTTTCTTT
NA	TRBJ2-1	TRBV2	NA	CASSDRAGRNEQFF	TGTGCCAGCAGTGATAGGGCAGGTAGGAATGAGCAGTTCTTC
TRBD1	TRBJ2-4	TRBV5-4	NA	CASSPGQGMGNIQYF	TGTGCCAGCAGCCCGGGACAGGGTATGGGAAACATTCAGTACTTC
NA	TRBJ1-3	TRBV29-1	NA	CSVESGVGNTIYF	TGCAGCGTTGAATCGGGGGTCGGAAACACCATATATTTT
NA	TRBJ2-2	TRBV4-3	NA	CASSPPVDTGELFF	TGCGCCAGCAGCCCCCCCGTGGACACCGGGGAGCTGTTTTTT
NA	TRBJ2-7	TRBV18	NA	CASSRDSRREQYF	TGTGCCAGCTCTCGGGACTCCCGGAGGGAGCAGTACTTC
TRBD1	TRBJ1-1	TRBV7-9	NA	CASSKSGGRNTEAFF	TGTGCCAGCAGCAAATCAGGGGGGAGGAACACTGAAGCTTTCTTT
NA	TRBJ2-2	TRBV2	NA	CASSEIGQNTGELFF	TGTGCCAGCAGTGAAATCGGGCAGAACACCGGGGAGCTGTTTTTT
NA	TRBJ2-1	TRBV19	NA	CASTRSAPSSYNEQFF	TGTGCCAGTACCCGATCTGCTCCAAGCTCCTACAATGAGCAGTTCTTC
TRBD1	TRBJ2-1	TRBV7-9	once	CASSRQGAVNEQFF	TGTGCCAGCAGCCGACAGGGGGCCGTGAATGAGCAGTTCTTC
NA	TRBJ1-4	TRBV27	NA	CASSRRTTNEKLFF	TGTGCCAGCAGCCGACGGACAACTAATGAAAAACTGTTTTTT
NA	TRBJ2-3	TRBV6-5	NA	CASSYQGSPTDTQYF	TGTGCCAGCAGTTACCAGGGGAGTCCCACGGATACGCAGTATTTT
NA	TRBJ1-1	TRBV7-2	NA	CASSLVEGVRTEAFF	TGTGCCAGCAGCTTAGTGGAGGGGGTGAGGACTGAAGCTTTCTTT
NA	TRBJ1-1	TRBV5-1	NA	CASNPKPPGTEAFF	TGCGCCAGCAACCCGAAACCCCCGGGGACTGAAGCTTTCTTT
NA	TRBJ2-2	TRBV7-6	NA	CASSLRTVGTGELFF	TGTGCCAGCAGCTTACGGACTGTGGGGACCGGGGAGCTGTTTTTT
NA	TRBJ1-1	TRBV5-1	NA	CASSRVPTNTEAFF	TGCGCCAGCAGTAGGGTGCCGACGAACACTGAAGCTTTCTTT
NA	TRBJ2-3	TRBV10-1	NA	CASSEEGTGSTDTQYF	TGCGCCAGCAGTGAAGAAGGGACGGGAAGCACAGATACGCAGTATTTT
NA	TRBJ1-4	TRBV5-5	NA	CASSLFGGADEKLFF	TGTGCCAGCAGCTTGTTTGGGGGGGCGGATGAAAAACTGTTTTTT
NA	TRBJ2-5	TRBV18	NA	CASSPGSGQQETQYF	TGTGCCAGCTCGCCAGGGTCAGGACAACAAGAGACCCAGTACTTC
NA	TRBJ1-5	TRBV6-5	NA	CASSYQEGPQHF	TGTGCCAGCAGTTACCAGGAGGGACCCCAGCATTTT
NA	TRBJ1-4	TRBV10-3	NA	CAISQGGTNEKLFF	TGTGCCATCAGCCAGGGAGGAACTAATGAAAAACTGTTTTTT
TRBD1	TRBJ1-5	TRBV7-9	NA	CASSLGRGRNQPQHF	TGTGCCAGCAGCTTGGGCAGGGGGCGAAATCAGCCCCAGCATTTT
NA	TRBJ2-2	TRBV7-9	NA	CASTRQGSGELFF	TGTGCCAGCACTAGGCAGGGATCCGGGGAGCTGTTTTTT
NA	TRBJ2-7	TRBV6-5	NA	CASSYPQGPYEQYF	TGTGCCAGCAGTTACCCGCAGGGACCCTACGAGCAGTACTTC
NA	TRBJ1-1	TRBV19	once	CASRKDSLNTEAFF	TGTGCCAGTAGGAAGGACAGCCTGAACACTGAAGCTTTCTTT
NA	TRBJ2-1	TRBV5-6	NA	CASSLSRESEQFF	TGTGCCAGCAGCTTGTCCAGGGAGAGTGAGCAGTTCTTC
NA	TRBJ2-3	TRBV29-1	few	CSVEDELRTQYF	TGCAGCGTTGAAGATGAATTGCGGACGCAGTATTTT